These T cell receptor beta chains were read from a single sample in a study of cytomegalovirus exposure and HLA in healthy donors. Measured with immunoSEQ multiplex PCR; TCRdb has only the in-frame clones, and not every one. The data show over 250,000 clones, with around 86% seen just once and roughly 0.99% held by the top ten. The material sequenced was PBMCs. The source is a woman younger than 35 in good health and CMV-seronegative. The CDR3 runs from the conserved cysteine through the conserved F or W. D genes are given only for firm matches. Clone size is given for some rows only: seen once, a few or many times, or a class if the clone is expanded.

TRBV29-1,TRBJ2-1,once,.,TGCAGCGCTTTTGTTCCGTCGGTTGAGCAGTTCTTC,CSAFVPSVEQFF
TRBV7-9,TRBJ2-1,.,TRBD1,TGTGCCAGCAGCTCGACAGGGTTCGCCTACAATGAGCAGTTCTTC,CASSSTGFAYNEQFF
TRBV2,TRBJ1-1,.,.,TGTGCCAGCAGGTTGAGGGGGATGAACACTGAAGCTTTCTTT,CASRLRGMNTEAFF
TRBV5-1,TRBJ1-2,.,.,TGCGCCAGCAGCACAGGGCTCCAGGGCTACACCTTC,CASSTGLQGYTF
TRBV6-5,TRBJ2-7,.,.,TGTGCCAGCAGTTACGCCCGTGGCAGCTACGAGCAGTACTTC,CASSYARGSYEQYF
TRBV11-2,TRBJ2-7,.,TRBD1,TGTGCCAGCAGCCCACGGACAGGCCATTCCTACGAGCAGTACTTC,CASSPRTGHSYEQYF
TRBV28,TRBJ2-7,.,.,TGTGCCAGCCGCGTTAACTCCTACGAGCAGTACTTC,CASRVNSYEQYF
TRBV7-9,TRBJ2-7,.,TRBD1,TGTGCCAGCAGCTTCGGCCGGACAGGGCTTTCCTACGAGCAGTACTTC,CASSFGRTGLSYEQYF
TRBV30,TRBJ1-5,.,TRBD1,TGTGCTGCCCAGGGGGCCGATAGCAATCAGCCCCAGCATTTT,CAAQGADSNQPQHF
TRBV6-5,TRBJ2-7,.,TRBD1,TGTGCCAGCAGTCCCGGGACAGGGTCCTACGAGCAGTACTTC,CASSPGTGSYEQYF
TRBV11-3,TRBJ1-2,.,.,TGTGCCAGCAGCTTCGGGACTCCACTCCAGGGCTATGGCTACACCTTC,CASSFGTPLQGYGYTF
TRBV7-2,TRBJ1-5,.,.,TGTGCCAGCAGCCAAGCGTGGGGGCGGCAGCCCCAGCATTTT,CASSQAWGRQPQHF
TRBV5-6,TRBJ2-7,.,.,TGTGCCAGCAGCCCGACACGCTCCTACGAGCAGTACTTC,CASSPTRSYEQYF
TRBV6-5,TRBJ1-1,.,.,TGTGCCAGCAGATCGACAGAGAACACTGAAGCTTTCTTT,CASRSTENTEAFF